This entry features one T cell receptor (beta chain) sequence. All participating donors were Caucasian adults from Nashville, Tennessee. This specimen comes from a study of shared clonotypes between healthy human individuals. Deletions cut 7 bases from V and 3 bases from J, with 15 bases between. CDR3 length: 14 amino acids. From germline, CDR1 is MDHEN and CDR2 SYDVKM. TCRdb's copy holds only in-frame clones and misses some; the assay was immunoSEQ multiplex PCR. The sample has about 490,000 clones, around 80% seen once. The J gene is TRBJ1-1, the V gene TRBV28; D unresolved. Material: PBMCs. The TCR comes from a woman aged 40 to 50 in good health. Some clones in this sample may be carry-over from other donors' samples. In DNA form, the CDR3 reads TGTGCCAGCAATAACCCCGGGGTTGACACTGAAGCTTTCTTT. This gives the protein CASNNPGVDTEAFF.